The sequence of this TCR beta chain was determined in a study of beta chain features in type 1 diabetes. Overall study findings and caveats: Moderate but significant shortening of TCRB CDR3s was recorded in all four CD4+ subsets from Type 1 diabetes patients.

Staining for CD45RO/CCR7/CD25/CD127/CD95/CD27 allowed sorting of CD4+ naive, central memory, regulatory and stem cell-like memory cells. This clone turned up a few times. The antigen is unknown. Isolated RNA was reverse transcribed in full, so expressed TCRB transcripts were sequenced. Assay: immunoSEQ multiplex PCR; the TCRdb copy retains only in-frame clones and omits some. Here the sample spans almost 350,000 clones, around 9.7% being singletons. V lost 2 bases to trimming and J lost 4 bases, with 14 bases between them. The germline CDR1 and CDR2 sequences are MNHEY and SVGAGI. The CDR3 is 15 amino acids.

The sequence was obtained from a man aged 25 to 40 with type 1 diabetes. Sequences were obtained from central memory CD4+ T cells from blood. The V call is TRBV6-5, the J call TRBJ2-5; tentative D call: TRBD1 (6 bases). CDR3 residues: CASSYDGTQAETQYF. For the CDR3, the DNA is TGTGCCAGCAGTTACGACGGGACACAAGCAGAGACCCAGTACTTC.